This is a list of T cell receptor beta chains from one sample in a study of shared clonotypes between healthy human individuals. Generated by immunoSEQ multiplex PCR, the TCRdb table keeps only in-frame clones and is missing some. This table has roughly 490,000 clones, 75% to 85% appearing once. Material for sequencing was PBMCs. These receptors were collected from a woman aged 40 to 50 in good health. Some clones in this sample may be carry-over from other donors' samples. Each CDR3 is given with its conserved first and last residue. The D gene is left open where the match is weak. Size is stated for part of the rows, as once, few or many counts, or as a class when the clone is expanded.

v_gene	j_gene	d_gene	abundance	CDR3aa	CDR3nt
TRBV4-2	TRBJ1-4	TRBD1	-	CASSQPGQGGSRKLFF	TGTGCCAGCAGCCAACCGGGACAGGGAGGTAGTAGAAAACTGTTTTTT
TRBV18	TRBJ2-3	-	-	CASSLSGPSTDTQYF	TGTGCCAGCTCACTCTCCGGGCCAAGCACAGATACGCAGTATTTT
TRBV10-3	TRBJ2-2	-	-	CAISESTAATNTGELFF	TGTGCCATCAGTGAGTCGACGGCGGCAACGAACACCGGGGAGCTGTTTTTT
TRBV18	TRBJ1-1	-	-	CASSLRTDPNTEAFF	TGTGCCAGCTCACTCCGGACAGATCCTAACACTGAAGCTTTCTTT
TRBV7-9	TRBJ2-2	TRBD2	-	CASSLYSGRFTGELFF	TGTGCCAGCAGTCTTTATAGCGGGAGGTTCACCGGGGAGCTGTTTTTT
TRBV30	TRBJ2-3	-	-	CAWSVLAGGPDTQYF	TGTGCCTGGAGTGTACTGGCGGGTGGCCCAGATACGCAGTATTTT
TRBV14	TRBJ2-2	-	few	CASSQDQPLGGELFF	TGTGCCAGCAGCCAAGACCAGCCTTTGGGCGGGGAGCTGTTTTTT
TRBV7-3	TRBJ1-1	TRBD1	-	CASSSMGQGNTEAFF	TGTGCCAGCAGCAGTATGGGACAGGGGAACACTGAAGCTTTCTTT
TRBV28	TRBJ2-7	-	-	CASKLRLAAGHYEQYF	TGTGCCAGCAAGTTAAGGCTGGCCGCGGGGCACTACGAGCAGTACTTC
TRBV28	TRBJ2-1	-	-	CASSGWLYNEQFF	TGTGCCAGCAGTGGTTGGCTTTACAATGAGCAGTTCTTC
TRBV5-8	TRBJ1-3	-	-	CASSAQGYAGNTIYF	TGTGCCAGCAGCGCGCAGGGGTATGCTGGAAACACCATATATTTT
TRBV27	TRBJ2-5	-	-	CASSVGFHAETQYF	TGTGCCAGCAGTGTGGGGTTTCATGCTGAGACCCAGTACTTC
TRBV4-2	TRBJ1-5	-	few	CASSIQGGQPQHF	TGTGCCAGCAGCATACAGGGTGGTCAGCCCCAGCATTTT
TRBV30	TRBJ2-7	-	-	CAWSGGSYSYEQYF	TGTGCCTGGTCAGGGGGGTCCTACTCCTACGAGCAGTACTTC
TRBV15	TRBJ2-2	TRBD2	few	CATSTRLAGAPGGELFF	TGTGCCACCAGCACAAGACTAGCGGGAGCCCCCGGAGGGGAGCTGTTTTTT
TRBV29-1	TRBJ2-1	-	-	CSVTSYDEQFF	TGCAGCGTAACCTCCTACGATGAGCAGTTCTTC
TRBV6-5	TRBJ1-1	-	-	CASSYSDSRDGAFF	TGTGCCAGCAGTTACTCGGACAGCCGAGATGGAGCTTTCTTT
TRBV5-5	TRBJ2-4	-	-	CASSLPDSPAKNIQYF	TGTGCCAGCAGCTTACCCGACTCCCCGGCCAAAAACATTCAGTACTTC
TRBV7-8	TRBJ2-6	-	-	CASRPTGANVLTF	TGTGCCAGCAGACCCACTGGGGCCAACGTCCTGACTTTC
TRBV5-1	TRBJ1-4	-	-	CASSLAGRGAANEKLFF	TGCGCCAGCAGCTTGGCGGGGAGGGGTGCAGCTAATGAAAAACTGTTTTTT
TRBV27	TRBJ2-1	TRBD2	-	CASSLRTSGSWNNEQFF	TGTGCCAGCAGTTTACGGACTAGCGGGAGTTGGAACAATGAGCAGTTCTTC
TRBV9	TRBJ1-2	-	-	CASSEQGKGYTF	TGTGCCAGCAGCGAACAGGGAAAGGGCTACACCTTC
TRBV5-5	TRBJ2-3	TRBD1	-	CASSWTGSTDTQYF	TGTGCCAGCAGCTGGACAGGATCCACAGATACGCAGTATTTT
TRBV2	TRBJ1-6	TRBD1	-	CASGQGSNSPLHF	TGTGCCAGCGGACAGGGCTCTAATTCACCCCTCCACTTT
TRBV29-1	TRBJ2-6	TRBD1	-	CSVRGQGSAGANVLTF	TGCAGCGTACGTGGACAGGGAAGTGCTGGGGCCAACGTCCTGACTTTC
TRBV7-2	TRBJ1-2	-	-	CASSLLHANYGYTF	TGTGCCAGCAGCTTATTGCACGCTAACTATGGCTACACCTTC
TRBV2	TRBJ2-3	-	-	CASSSGASTDTQYF	TGTGCCAGCAGCTCGGGAGCTAGCACAGATACGCAGTATTTT
TRBV19	TRBJ1-4	-	-	CASSDRHSATNEKLFF	TGTGCCAGTAGTGACCGACACAGTGCAACTAATGAAAAACTGTTTTTT
TRBV10-3	TRBJ1-2	-	-	CAISTPANYGYTF	TGTGCCATCAGTACCCCAGCAAACTATGGCTACACCTTC
TRBV18	TRBJ1-1	-	once	CASSPAGGPEAFF	TGTGCCAGCTCACCAGCGGGGGGACCTGAAGCTTTCTTT
TRBV28	TRBJ2-2	-	-	CASGGYTGELFF	TGTGCCAGCGGGGGGTACACCGGGGAGCTGTTTTTT